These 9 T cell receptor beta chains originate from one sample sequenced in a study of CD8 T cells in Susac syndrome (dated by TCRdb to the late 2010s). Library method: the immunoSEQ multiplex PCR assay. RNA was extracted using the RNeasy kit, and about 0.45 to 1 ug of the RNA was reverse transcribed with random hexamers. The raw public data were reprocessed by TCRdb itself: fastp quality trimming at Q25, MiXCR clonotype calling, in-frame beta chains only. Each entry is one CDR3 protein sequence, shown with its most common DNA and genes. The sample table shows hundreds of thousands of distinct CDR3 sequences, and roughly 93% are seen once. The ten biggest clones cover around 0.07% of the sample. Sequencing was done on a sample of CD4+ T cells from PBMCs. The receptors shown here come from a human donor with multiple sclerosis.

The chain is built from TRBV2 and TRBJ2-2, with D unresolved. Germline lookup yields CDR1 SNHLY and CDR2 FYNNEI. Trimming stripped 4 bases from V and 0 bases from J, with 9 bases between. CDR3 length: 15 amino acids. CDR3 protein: CASSGSLANTGELFF. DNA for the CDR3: TGTGCCAGCAGTGGGAGTCTGGCGAACACCGGGGAGCTGTTTTTT.

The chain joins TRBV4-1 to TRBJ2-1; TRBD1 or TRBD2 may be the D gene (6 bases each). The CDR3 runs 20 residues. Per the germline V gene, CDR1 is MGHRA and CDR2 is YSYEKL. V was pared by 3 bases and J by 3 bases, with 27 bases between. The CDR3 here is CASSHANRPRGREVYNEQFF. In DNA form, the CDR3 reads TGCGCCAGCAGCCATGCTAACCGACCTCGGGGGCGGGAAGTCTACAATGAGCAGTTCTTC.

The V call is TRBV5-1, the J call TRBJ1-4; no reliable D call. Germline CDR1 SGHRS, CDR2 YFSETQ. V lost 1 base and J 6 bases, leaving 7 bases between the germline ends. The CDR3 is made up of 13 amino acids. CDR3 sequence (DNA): TGCGCCAGCAGCTTGCCGGAATATGAAAAACTGTTTTTT. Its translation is CASSLPEYEKLFF.

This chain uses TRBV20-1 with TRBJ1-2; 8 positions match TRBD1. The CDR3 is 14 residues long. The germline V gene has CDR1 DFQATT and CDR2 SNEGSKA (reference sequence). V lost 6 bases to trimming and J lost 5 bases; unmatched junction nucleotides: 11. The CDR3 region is CSAKTDRAIYGYTF. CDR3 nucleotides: TGCAGTGCAAAAACGGACAGGGCAATATATGGCTACACCTTC.

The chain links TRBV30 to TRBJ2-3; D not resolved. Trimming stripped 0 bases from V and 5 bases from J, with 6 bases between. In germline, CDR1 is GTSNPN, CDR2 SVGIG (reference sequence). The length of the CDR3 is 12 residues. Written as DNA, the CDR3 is TGTGCCTGGAGTGTAGTGGTAGATACGCAGTATTTT. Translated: CAWSVVVDTQYF.

CDR3 amino acids: CASSPTRREETQYF. Here the CDR3 DNA reads TGTGCCAGCAGCCCGACGCGCAGGGAAGAGACCCAGTACTTC. The V gene is TRBV7-8, the J gene TRBJ2-5, with D possibly TRBD1 on 5 matching bases. CDR3 length equals 14 residues. Germline V gene sequence: CDR1 SGHVS, CDR2 FQNEAQ. The V end was cut by 5 bases, the J end by 3 bases, with 13 bases between.

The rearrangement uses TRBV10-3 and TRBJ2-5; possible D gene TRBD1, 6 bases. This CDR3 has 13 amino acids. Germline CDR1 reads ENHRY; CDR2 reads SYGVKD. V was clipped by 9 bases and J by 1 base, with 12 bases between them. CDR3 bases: TGTGCCATTCGACAGGTCTCCCAAGAGACCCAGTACTTC. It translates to CAIRQVSQETQYF.

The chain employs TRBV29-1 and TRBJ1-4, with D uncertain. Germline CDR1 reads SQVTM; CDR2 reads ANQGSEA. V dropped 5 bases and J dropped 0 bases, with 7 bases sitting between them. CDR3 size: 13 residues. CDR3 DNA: TGCAGCGTTCTCAAGCCAACTAATGAAAAACTGTTTTTT. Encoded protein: CSVLKPTNEKLFF. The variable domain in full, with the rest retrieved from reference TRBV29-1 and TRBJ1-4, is SAVISQKPSRDICQRGTSLTIQCQVDSQVTMMFWYRQQPGQSLTLIATANQGSEATYESGFVIDKFPISRPNLTFSTLTVSNMSPEDSSIYLCSVLKPTNEKLFFGSGTQLSVL.

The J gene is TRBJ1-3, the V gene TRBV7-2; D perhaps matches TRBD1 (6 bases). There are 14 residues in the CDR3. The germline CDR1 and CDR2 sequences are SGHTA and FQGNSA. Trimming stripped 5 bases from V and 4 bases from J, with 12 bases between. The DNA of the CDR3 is TGTGCCAGCAGCGGGACAAGGGGAGGAAACACCATATATTTT. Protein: CASSGTRGGNTIYF. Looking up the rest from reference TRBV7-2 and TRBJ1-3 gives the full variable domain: GAGVSQSPSNKVTEKGKDVELRCDPISGHTALYWYRQSLGQGLEFLIYFQGNSAPDKSGLPSDRFSAERTGGSVSTLTIQRTQQEDSAVYLCASSGTRGGNTIYFGEGSWLTVV.